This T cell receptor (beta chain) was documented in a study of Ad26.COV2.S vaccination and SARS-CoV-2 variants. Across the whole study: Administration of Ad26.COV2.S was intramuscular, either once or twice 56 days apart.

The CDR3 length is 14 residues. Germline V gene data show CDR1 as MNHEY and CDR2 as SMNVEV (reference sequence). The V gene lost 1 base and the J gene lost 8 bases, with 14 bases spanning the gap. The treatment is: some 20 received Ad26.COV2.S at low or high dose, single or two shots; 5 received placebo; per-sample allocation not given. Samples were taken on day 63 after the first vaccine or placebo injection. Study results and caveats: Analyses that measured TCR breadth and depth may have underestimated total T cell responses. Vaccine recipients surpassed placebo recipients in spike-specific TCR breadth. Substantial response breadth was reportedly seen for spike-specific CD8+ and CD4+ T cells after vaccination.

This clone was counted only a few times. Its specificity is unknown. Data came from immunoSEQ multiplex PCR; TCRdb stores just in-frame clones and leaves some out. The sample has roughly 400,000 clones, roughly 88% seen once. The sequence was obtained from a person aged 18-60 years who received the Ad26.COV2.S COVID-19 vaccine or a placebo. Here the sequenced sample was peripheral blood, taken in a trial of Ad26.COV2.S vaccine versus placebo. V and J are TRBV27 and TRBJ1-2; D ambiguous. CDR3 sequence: CASSLLGTVEGYTF. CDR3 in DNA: TGTGCCAGCAGTTTATTAGGTACAGTGGAAGGCTACACCTTC.